Shown below are 18 T cell receptor beta chains from a single sample sequenced in a study of glioma-infiltrating T cells. TCR alpha and beta CDR3 regions were amplified from RNA using iRepertoire nested multiplex PCR. TCRdb processed the multiplex PCR reads anew with MiXCR; each CDR3 protein has one entry. The sample records 160,000 or so distinct CDR3 sequences, approximately 40% being singletons. The sample consisted of glioma tissue, nonneoplastic brain tissue, or PBMCs (not recorded which). Source of these receptors: a human donor with low-grade glioma or glioblastoma, undergoing nonglioma brain surgery, or in good health (not recorded which).

This clonotype occurred many times. This sequence joins TRBV12-3 or TRBV12-4 and TRBJ1-1, with D unresolved. This CDR3 comprises 13 residues. V was pared by 5 bases and J by 1 base, with 8 bases between. The CDR3 reads CASSVQRNTEAFF. DNA for the CDR3: TGTGCCAGCAGTGTACAGCGGAACACTGAAGCTTTCTTT.

This clonotype was recorded many times. The rearrangement joins TRBV6-1 to TRBJ2-1; no reliable D call. V was shortened by 5 bases and J by 2 bases, with 13 bases between the two germline ends. Per the germline V gene, CDR1 is MNHNS and CDR2 is SASEGT. CDR3 length equals 15 residues. CDR3 amino acids: CASSTSSIAYNEQFF. CDR3 bases: TGTGCCAGCAGTACATCCAGCATCGCCTACAATGAGCAGTTCTTC.

The chain is built from TRBV19 and TRBJ2-1; 9 bases match TRBD2. This CDR3 region has 15 residues. Germline CDR1 is LNHDA and CDR2 is SQIVND (reference sequence). Trimming took 3 bases from V and 0 from J; bases not matched to a gene: 0. CDR3: CASSISGSSYNEQFF. CDR3 bases: TGTGCCAGTAGTATTAGCGGGAGCTCCTACAATGAGCAGTTCTTC.

The V and J genes are TRBV4-2 and TRBJ2-7; D not resolved. The CDR3 runs to 17 residues. V lost 0 bases, J lost 0 bases, and 15 bases lay in between. Per the germline V gene, CDR1 is LGHNA and CDR2 is YNFKEQ. Here the CDR3 DNA reads TGTGCCAGCAGCCAAGAAGCCCGGACCAGCCGCTCCTACGAGCAGTACTTC. Protein product: CASSQEARTSRSYEQYF.

This clonotype has only a few counts. This chain uses TRBV7-9 with TRBJ2-7; unclear D gene. Trimming removed 4 bases at V and 0 bases at J, with 16 bases between. CDR1 is SEHNR, CDR2 FQNEAQ, per germline (reference sequence). The CDR3 is 16 residues long. Written as DNA, the CDR3 is TGTGCCAGCAGCTCGGACGGAATTAGGAGCTCCTACGAGCAGTACTTC. Its translation: CASSSDGIRSSYEQYF.

Regarding this clonotype: Being one base from a much bigger clone, this may be a read error. This sequence joins TRBV7-2 and TRBJ2-7, with a weak D call TRBD1 (6 bases). V was trimmed by 3 bases and J by 3 bases, leaving 15 bases between them. The germline gives CDR1 SGHTA, CDR2 FQGNSA. The CDR3 is made up of 15 amino acids. CDR3 nucleotide sequence: TGTGCCAGCAGCTTCAAAAAGGACAGCGACTACGAGCAGTACTTC. It is translated as CASSFKKDSDYEQYF.

This clonotype was picked up many times. The chain is built from TRBV28 and TRBJ2-1, with unresolved D. The germline CDR1 and CDR2 sequences are MDHEN and SYDVKM. Trimming took 8 bases from V and 2 from J, leaving 13 bases between them. This CDR3 region has 14 residues. The CDR3 DNA is TGTGCCAGCCAGTCAACTATAACCTACAATGAGCAGTTCTTC. Residues: CASQSTITYNEQFF.

On this clonotype: At one end, the junction sequence differs from germline, possibly due to a read error. The chain joins TRBV29-1 to TRBJ2-5; D possibly uses TRBD1 or TRBD2 (5 bases each). The length of the CDR3 is 10 residues. Germline V gene data show CDR1 as SQVTM and CDR2 as ANQGSEA. CDR3 DNA: TGCAGCGTGGGGGAAGATACCCAGTACTTC. This translates into CSVGEDTQYF.

The CDR3 region is CASSRGLAGSNSYNEQFF. CDR3 bases: TGTGCCAGCAGCCGGGGACTAGCGGGATCAAACTCCTACAATGAGCAGTTCTTC. This sequence joins TRBV7-6 and TRBJ2-1, with 13 bases matching TRBD2. The CDR3 consists of 18 residues. The V segment lost 5 bases and the J segment 0 bases; nucleotides outside the gene matches: 7. CDR1 and CDR2 from the germline V gene are SGHVS and FNYEAQ.

The sample holds a few counts of this clonotype. This rearrangement joins TRBV2 to TRBJ2-1; D is ambiguous. This CDR3 spans 12 amino acids. Trimming cost V 3 bases and J 6 bases, with 6 bases left between them. Germline V gene sequence: CDR1 SNHLY, CDR2 FYNNEI. The CDR3 sequence: CASSDDSNEQFF. CDR3 coding DNA: TGTGCCAGCAGTGATGACTCCAATGAGCAGTTCTTC.

At least ten counts were recorded for this clonotype. The chain links TRBV10-3 to TRBJ2-7; D uncertain. This CDR3 region has 14 residues. CDR1 is ENHRY and CDR2 is SYGVKD in the germline V gene. The V end was cut by 7 bases, the J end by 0 bases, with 13 bases between. The DNA for the CDR3 is TGTGCCATCACCAGTACAGCTTACTCCTACGAGCAGTACTTC. Its translation: CAITSTAYSYEQYF.

The sample holds one count of this clonotype. This may be a read error, as it is one base from a much larger clone. The chain combines TRBV11-2 with TRBJ1-1, with D uncertain. Between the trimmed V and J ends, which lost 0 bases and 8 bases, there was a span of 10 bases. The CDR3 length is 13 residues. Germline V gives CDR1 SGHAT, CDR2 FQNNGV. CDR3 region: CASSLEPELEAFF. The CDR3 DNA sequence: TGTGCCAGCAGCTTAGAACCGGAGTTAGAAGCTTTCTTT. Variable domain in full (rest from reference TRBV11-2 and TRBJ1-1): EAGVAQSPRYKIIEKRQSVAFWCNPISGHATLYWYQQILGQGPKLLIQFQNNGVVDDSQLPKDRFSAERLKGVDSTLKIQPAKLEDSAVYLCASSLEPELEAFFGQGTRLTVV.

This clonotype was recorded at least ten times. The chain joins TRBV2 to TRBJ2-3; TRBD2 agrees at 8 bases. The CDR3 extends over 13 amino acids. Germline V gene lookup returns CDR1 SNHLY and CDR2 FYNNEI. V shed 7 bases and J 6 bases; nucleotides not matched to a gene: 6. The CDR3 DNA reads TGTGCCAGCACTGTGGGACTAGAGGATACGCAGTATTTT. It yields the protein CASTVGLEDTQYF.

This clonotype was counted between two and nine times. V is TRBV4-1 and J is TRBJ1-3; D unclear. With 0 bases removed from V and 4 bases from J, the gap between germline ends came to 7 bases. Germline-derived CDR1 and CDR2 are MGHRA and YSYEKL. The CDR3 length is 14 residues. CDR3 in amino acids: CASSQDFTGNTIYF. The CDR3 bases are TGCGCCAGCAGCCAAGATTTTACGGGAAACACCATATATTTT.

In this sample, this clonotype turned up many times. V is TRBV4-2 and J is TRBJ2-7, with D unclear. Germline loops: CDR1 LGHNA, CDR2 YNFKEQ. Between the trimmed V and J ends, which lost 0 bases and 4 bases, there was a span of 16 bases. This CDR3 spans 16 amino acids. The chain's CDR3 is CASSQDWASPDYEQYF. The CDR3 nucleotides read TGTGCCAGCAGCCAAGACTGGGCCTCTCCCGATTACGAGCAGTACTTC.

This clonotype was seen more than once but under ten times. This sequence joins TRBV7-8 and TRBJ2-2; no definite D call. The germline V gene encodes CDR1 SGHVS and CDR2 FQNEAQ. The CDR3 spans 15 residues. V dropped 2 bases and J dropped 2 bases, with 9 bases sitting between them. The CDR3 region has the DNA TGTGCCAGCAGCTTAACTTCACCAAACACCGGGGAGCTGTTTTTT. Encoded protein: CASSLTSPNTGELFF.

In this sample, this clonotype turned up many times. The CDR3 reads CASVGQENQPQHF. The DNA of the CDR3 is TGTGCCAGCGTAGGACAGGAGAATCAGCCCCAGCATTTT. V is TRBV2 and J is TRBJ1-5; TRBD1 agrees at 7 bases. The CDR3 loop spans 13 amino acids. CDR1 and CDR2 from the germline V gene are SNHLY and FYNNEI. V lost 8 bases and J lost 4; bases outside the gene matches: 5.

As regards this clonotype: It may be a read error: a sequence one base away is much more abundant. The chain is built from TRBV6-1 and TRBJ2-7, with D unresolved. V gave up 5 bases and J gave up 3 bases, with 14 bases separating them. This CDR3 comprises 14 residues. Germline-derived CDR1 and CDR2 are MNHNS and SASEGT. This CDR3 is CASSIRHGNYEQYF. Written as DNA, the CDR3 is TGTGCCAGCAGTATCAGACATGGGAACTACGAGCAGTACTTC.